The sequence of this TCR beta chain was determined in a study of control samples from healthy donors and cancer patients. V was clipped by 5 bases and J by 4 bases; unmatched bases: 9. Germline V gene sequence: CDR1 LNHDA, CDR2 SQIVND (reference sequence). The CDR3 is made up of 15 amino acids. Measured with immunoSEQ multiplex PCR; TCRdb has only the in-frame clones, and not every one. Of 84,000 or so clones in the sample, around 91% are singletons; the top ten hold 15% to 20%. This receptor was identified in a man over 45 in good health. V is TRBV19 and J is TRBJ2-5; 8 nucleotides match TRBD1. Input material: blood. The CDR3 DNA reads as TGTGCCAGTAGTGGTCAGGGGGCAACCACAGAGACCCAGTACTTC. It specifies CASSGQGATTETQYF. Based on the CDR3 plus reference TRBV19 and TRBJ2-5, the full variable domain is DGGITQSPKYLFRKEGQNVTLSCEQNLNHDAMYWYRQDPGQGLRLIYYSQIVNDFQKGDIAEGYSVSREKKESFPLTVTSAQKNPTAFYLCASSGQGATTETQYFGPGTRLLVL.